The present T cell receptor beta chain was sequenced within a study of Ad26.COV2.S vaccination and SARS-CoV-2 variants. Study at large: The COV1001 Ad26.COV2.S trial arm included the donor. The authors gave Ad26.COV2.S intramuscularly, either once or twice 56 days apart.

Sample treatment: around 19 received Ad26.COV2.S at low or high dose, single or two shots; about 5 received placebo; per-sample allocation not given. Repertoires come from day 63 after the first vaccine or placebo injection. In Boston, the donor was an adult between 18-55 years of age. Wuhan-strain SARS-CoV-2 spike was expressed by the Ad26 vector that made up the vaccine. Repertoires were generated with immunoSEQ multiplex PCR, while TCRdb's copy carries only in-frame clones and drops some. The sample records approximately 480,000 clones, 87% being singletons. Germline V gene sequence: CDR1 MNHNY, CDR2 SVGAGI (reference sequence). The CDR3 length is 16 residues. V lost 7 bases and J lost 4, with 20 bases in between.

The chain is built from TRBV6-6 and TRBJ2-1, with D possibly TRBD2 on 6 matching bases. The sequences come from peripheral blood, collected in a trial of Ad26.COV2.S vaccine versus placebo. This TCR came from a person aged 18-65 years who received the Ad26.COV2.S COVID-19 vaccine or a placebo. CDR3 coding DNA: TGTGCCAGCACTATCCTCGGAGGGAAAGGGTACAATGAGCAGTTCTTC. Encoded protein: CASTILGGKGYNEQFF.